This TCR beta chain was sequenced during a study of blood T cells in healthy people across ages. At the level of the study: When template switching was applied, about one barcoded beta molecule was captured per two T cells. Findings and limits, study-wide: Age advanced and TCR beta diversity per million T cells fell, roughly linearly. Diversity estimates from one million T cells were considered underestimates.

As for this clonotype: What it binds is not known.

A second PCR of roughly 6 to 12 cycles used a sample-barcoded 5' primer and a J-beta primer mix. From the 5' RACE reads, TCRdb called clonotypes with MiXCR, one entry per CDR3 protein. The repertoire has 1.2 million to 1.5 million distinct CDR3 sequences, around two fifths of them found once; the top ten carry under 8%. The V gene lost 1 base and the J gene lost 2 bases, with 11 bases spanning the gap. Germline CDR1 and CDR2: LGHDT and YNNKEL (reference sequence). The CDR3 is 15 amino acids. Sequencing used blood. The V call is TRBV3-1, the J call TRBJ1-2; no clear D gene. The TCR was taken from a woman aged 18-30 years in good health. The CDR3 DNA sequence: TGTGCCAGCAGCCAAGTGGTCGGCCTCAACTATGGCTACACCTTC. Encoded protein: CASSQVVGLNYGYTF.